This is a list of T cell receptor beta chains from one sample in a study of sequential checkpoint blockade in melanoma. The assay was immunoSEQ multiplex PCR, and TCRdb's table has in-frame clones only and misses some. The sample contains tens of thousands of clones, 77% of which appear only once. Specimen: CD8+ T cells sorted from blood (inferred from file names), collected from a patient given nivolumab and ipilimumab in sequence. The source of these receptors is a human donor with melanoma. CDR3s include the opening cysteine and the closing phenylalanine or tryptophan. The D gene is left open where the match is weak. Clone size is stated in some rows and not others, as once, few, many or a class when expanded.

CDR3 DNA: TGTGCCAGCAGGGGGGGGACTACCTACGAGCAGTACTTC
CDR3 protein: CASRGGTTYEQYF
clone size: NA
J gene: TRBJ2-7
D gene: TRBD2
V gene: TRBV6-6

CDR3 DNA: TGTGCCAGCAGCCCCAGGGTGTCTGGGGCCAACGTCCTGACTTTC
CDR3 protein: CASSPRVSGANVLTF
clone size: NA
J gene: TRBJ2-6
D gene: NA
V gene: TRBV7-3

CDR3 DNA: TGCGCCAGCAGCTTTTTTAGTGTGACAGGGGGCTACGAGCAGTACTTC
CDR3 protein: CASSFFSVTGGYEQYF
clone size: NA
J gene: TRBJ2-7
D gene: TRBD1
V gene: TRBV5-1

CDR3 DNA: TGTGCCAGCAGCTCCGGGACTAGCGGGAGAGAGACCCAGTACTTC
CDR3 protein: CASSSGTSGRETQYF
clone size: NA
J gene: TRBJ2-5
D gene: TRBD2
V gene: TRBV13

CDR3 DNA: TGCGCCAGCAGCCAGGAGACGGGCAGGGGGCGCAAAGATACGCAGTATTTT
CDR3 protein: CASSQETGRGRKDTQYF
clone size: few
J gene: TRBJ2-3
D gene: TRBD1
V gene: TRBV4-3

CDR3 DNA: TGTGCCAGCAGCCAAGAACCGGGACTAGCGGGGGGAAGGACCGGGGAGCTGTTTTTT
CDR3 protein: CASSQEPGLAGGRTGELFF
clone size: NA
J gene: TRBJ2-2
D gene: TRBD2
V gene: TRBV4-2

CDR3 DNA: TGTGCCAGCAGCTTAGTCGAACAGGGCACTGAAGCTTTCTTT
CDR3 protein: CASSLVEQGTEAFF
clone size: NA
J gene: TRBJ1-1
D gene: NA
V gene: TRBV7-8

CDR3 DNA: TGCGCCAGCAGCCGGACTAGCGGGATCGAGCAGTACTTC
CDR3 protein: CASSRTSGIEQYF
clone size: NA
J gene: TRBJ2-7
D gene: TRBD2
V gene: TRBV4-1

CDR3 DNA: TGTGCCAGTAGTCGGACAGGGTACAATGAGCAGTTCTTC
CDR3 protein: CASSRTGYNEQFF
clone size: NA
J gene: TRBJ2-1
D gene: TRBD1
V gene: TRBV19

CDR3 DNA: TGTGCCAGCAGCCTTCGGGACAGGGGATTAGAGACCCAGTACTTC
CDR3 protein: CASSLRDRGLETQYF
clone size: NA
J gene: TRBJ2-5
D gene: TRBD1
V gene: TRBV7-2

CDR3 DNA: TGTGCCAGCAGTACGGAGGGGGGGTGGAAGGACGAGCAGTACTTC
CDR3 protein: CASSTEGGWKDEQYF
clone size: once
J gene: TRBJ2-7
D gene: NA
V gene: TRBV7-6

CDR3 DNA: TGCGCCAGCAGCCAAGAGGGGGGGCACTCAAACTATGGCTACACCTTC
CDR3 protein: CASSQEGGHSNYGYTF
clone size: NA
J gene: TRBJ1-2
D gene: NA
V gene: TRBV4-3

CDR3 DNA: TGTGCCACAGCCCAGGGCTCCTACGAGCAGTACTTC
CDR3 protein: CATAQGSYEQYF
clone size: NA
J gene: TRBJ2-7
D gene: NA
V gene: TRBV19

CDR3 DNA: TGTGCCAGCAGTTTTCGGGACAGGGGGAGCGAGCAGTACTTC
CDR3 protein: CASSFRDRGSEQYF
clone size: NA
J gene: TRBJ2-7
D gene: TRBD1
V gene: TRBV27

CDR3 DNA: TGTGCCAGCAGTGAAGTGGGCCCTACCACTGAAGCTTTCTTT
CDR3 protein: CASSEVGPTTEAFF
clone size: NA
J gene: TRBJ1-1
D gene: NA
V gene: TRBV25-1

CDR3 DNA: TGTGCCAGCAGCCAAGATTTGGTGAGCTCCTACAATGAGCAGTTCTTC
CDR3 protein: CASSQDLVSSYNEQFF
clone size: once
J gene: TRBJ2-1
D gene: NA
V gene: TRBV4-2

CDR3 DNA: TGCGCCAGCAGCAACAACAGGGAAATGCTGAGTGAGCAGTTCTTC
CDR3 protein: CASSNNREMLSEQFF
clone size: once
J gene: TRBJ2-1
D gene: NA
V gene: TRBV4-3

CDR3 DNA: TGTGCCAGCAGCTTAGAACGGTTGTCGGATGGCTACACCTTC
CDR3 protein: CASSLERLSDGYTF
clone size: NA
J gene: TRBJ1-2
D gene: NA
V gene: TRBV7-9